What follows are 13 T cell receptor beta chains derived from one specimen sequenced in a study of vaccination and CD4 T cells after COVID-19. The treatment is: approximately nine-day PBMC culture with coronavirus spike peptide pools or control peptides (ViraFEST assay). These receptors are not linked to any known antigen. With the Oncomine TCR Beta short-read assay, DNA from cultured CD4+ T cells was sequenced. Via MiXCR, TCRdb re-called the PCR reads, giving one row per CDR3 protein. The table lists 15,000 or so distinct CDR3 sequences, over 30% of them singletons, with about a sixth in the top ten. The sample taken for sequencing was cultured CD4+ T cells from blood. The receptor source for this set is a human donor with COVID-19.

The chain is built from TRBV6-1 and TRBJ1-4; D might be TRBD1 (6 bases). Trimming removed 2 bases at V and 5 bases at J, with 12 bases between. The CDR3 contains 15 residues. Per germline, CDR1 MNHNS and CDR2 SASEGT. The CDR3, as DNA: TGTGCCAGCAGTGAAAGGGGGGGCTTGAATGAAAAACTGTTTTTT. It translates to CASSERGGLNEKLFF.

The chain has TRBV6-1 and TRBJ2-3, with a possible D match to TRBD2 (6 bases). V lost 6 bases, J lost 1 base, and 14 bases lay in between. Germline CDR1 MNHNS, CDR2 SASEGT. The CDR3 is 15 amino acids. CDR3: CASSTGLMGTDTQYF. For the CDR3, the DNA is TGTGCCAGCAGCACCGGACTAATGGGCACAGATACGCAGTATTTT.

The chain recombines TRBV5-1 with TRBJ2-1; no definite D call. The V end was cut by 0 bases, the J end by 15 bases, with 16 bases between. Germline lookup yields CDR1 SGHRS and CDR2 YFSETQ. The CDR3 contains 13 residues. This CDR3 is CASSLDIGPVVFF. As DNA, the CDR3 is TGCGCCAGCAGCTTGGATATAGGCCCCGTGGTGTTCTTC.

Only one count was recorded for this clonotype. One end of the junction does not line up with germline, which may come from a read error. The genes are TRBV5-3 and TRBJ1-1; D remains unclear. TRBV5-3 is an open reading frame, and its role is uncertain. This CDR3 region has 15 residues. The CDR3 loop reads CASSLFGNMNTEAFF. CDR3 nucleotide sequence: TGTGCCAGCAGCTTGTTTGGCAACATGAACACTGAAGCTTTCTTT.

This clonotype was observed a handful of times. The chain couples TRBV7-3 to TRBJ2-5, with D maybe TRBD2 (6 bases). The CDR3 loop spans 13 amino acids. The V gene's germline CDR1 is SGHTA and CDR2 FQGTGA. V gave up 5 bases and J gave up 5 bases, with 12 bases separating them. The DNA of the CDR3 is TGTGCCAGCAGCCCGCGGGGAAGGGAGACCCAGTACTTC. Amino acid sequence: CASSPRGRETQYF. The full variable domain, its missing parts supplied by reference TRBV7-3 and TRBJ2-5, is GAGVSQTPSNKVTEKGKYVELRCDPISGHTALYWYRQSLGQGPEFLIYFQGTGAADDSGLPNDRFFAVRPEGSVSTLKIQRTERGDSAVYLCASSPRGRETQYFGPGTRLLVL.

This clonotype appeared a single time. The CDR3 sequence is CASSLRVTGGIGNTEAFF. CDR3 DNA sequence: TGCGCCAGCAGCTTGCGGGTTACAGGGGGCATTGGGAACACTGAAGCTTTCTTT. The rearrangement uses TRBV5-1 and TRBJ1-1, with 9 bases that match TRBD1. CDR1 SGHRS and CDR2 YFSETQ come from the germline V gene. Trimming cost V 1 base and J 1 base; bases outside gene matches: 11. The length of the CDR3 is 18 residues.

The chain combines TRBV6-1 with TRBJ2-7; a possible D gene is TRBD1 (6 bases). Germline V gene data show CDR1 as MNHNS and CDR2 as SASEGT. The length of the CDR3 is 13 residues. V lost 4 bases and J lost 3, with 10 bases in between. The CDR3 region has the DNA TGTGCCAGCAGTGGCACCAGGGGCTACGAGCAGTACTTC. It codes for CASSGTRGYEQYF.

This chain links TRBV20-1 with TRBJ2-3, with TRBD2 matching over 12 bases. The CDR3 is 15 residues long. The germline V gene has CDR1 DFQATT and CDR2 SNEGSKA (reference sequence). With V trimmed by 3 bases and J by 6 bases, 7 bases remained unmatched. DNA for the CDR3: TGCAGTGCTAGCACGCTAGCGGGGGGGCACGATACGCAGTATTTT. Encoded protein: CSASTLAGGHDTQYF.

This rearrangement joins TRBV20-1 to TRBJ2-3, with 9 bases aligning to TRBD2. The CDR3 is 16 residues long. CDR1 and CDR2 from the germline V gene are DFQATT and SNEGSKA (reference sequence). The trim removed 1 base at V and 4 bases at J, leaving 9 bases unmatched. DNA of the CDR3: TGCAGTGCTAGAGTGGTTAGCGGGGGATGGTCAGATACGCAGTATTTT. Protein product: CSARVVSGGWSDTQYF.

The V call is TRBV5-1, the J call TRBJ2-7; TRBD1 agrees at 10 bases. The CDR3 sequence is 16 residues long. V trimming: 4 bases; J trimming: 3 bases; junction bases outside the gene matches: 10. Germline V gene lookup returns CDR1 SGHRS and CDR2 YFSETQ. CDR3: CASSPHGQGGSYEQYF. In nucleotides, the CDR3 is TGCGCCAGCAGCCCCCACGGACAGGGGGGGAGCTACGAGCAGTACTTC.

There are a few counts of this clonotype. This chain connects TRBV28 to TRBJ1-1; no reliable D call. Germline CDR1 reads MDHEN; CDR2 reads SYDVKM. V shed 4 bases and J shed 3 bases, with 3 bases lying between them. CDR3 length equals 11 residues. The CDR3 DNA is TGTGCCAGCAGTTATTACACTGAAGCTTTCTTT. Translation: CASSYYTEAFF.

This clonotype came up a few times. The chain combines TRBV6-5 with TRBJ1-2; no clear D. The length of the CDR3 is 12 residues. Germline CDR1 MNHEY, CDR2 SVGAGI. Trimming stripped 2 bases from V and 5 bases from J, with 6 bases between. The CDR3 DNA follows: TGTGCCAGCAGTTACGCGGGGTATGGCTACACCTTC. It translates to CASSYAGYGYTF.

Written as DNA, the CDR3 is TGTGCCAGCAATATTCGGGGGGACACAGATACGCAGTATTTT. Protein product: CASNIRGDTDTQYF. This chain joins TRBV5-4 and TRBJ2-3; 7 nucleotides agree with TRBD2. J was trimmed by 2 bases and V by 6 bases; bases with no gene match: 6. Germline lookup yields CDR1 SGHNT and CDR2 YYREEE (reference sequence). There are 14 residues in the CDR3.